This paragraph covers one TCR beta chain sequence. The antigen is undetermined. The CDR3 spans 17 residues. J lost 1 base, V lost 0 bases, and 5 bases had no gene match. Germline V gene data show CDR1 as LGHNA and CDR2 as YNFKEQ. This sample stems from a study of cytomegalovirus exposure and HLA in healthy donors. Findings of the study overall: After further analysis at a later stage, 15,000 to 20,000 TCR beta sequences were associated with HLA alleles at 0.05 false discovery rate. Across HLA loci, a later analysis found differing TCR association rates, with DRB1 most and HLA-C fewest.

13 Jbeta primers and 60 Vbeta primers were used for the PCR. In the original analysis: The authors later counted some 76 million unique TCR beta chains, approximately 10 million of them shared. TCRdb keeps only in-frame clones here, not all; method: immunoSEQ multiplex PCR. That table is the source of V, J and clone size, and D and trimming were worked out from the DNA. The sample shows about 200,000 clones, 80% to 85% of them seen only once. The TCR sequence derives from a woman in her thirties or forties in good health and CMV-seronegative. The genes are TRBV4-2 and TRBJ2-5; 10 nucleotides line up with TRBD2. The specimen was PBMCs. This chain's CDR3 is CASSQDPSGSTQETQYF. The CDR3 coding sequence is TGTGCCAGCAGCCAAGATCCTAGCGGGAGTACCCAAGAGACCCAGTACTTC.